The 14 T cell receptor beta chains in this list originate from one sample, sequenced in a study of shared T cell receptors in the human thymus. Method: immunoSEQ multiplex PCR; TCRdb's copy keeps in-frame clones and lacks some. The table includes 650,000 to 950,000 clones, roughly 85% detected once. These data were likewise used in another study, on human thymus T cells.

Material: thymocytes. The receptors stem from a girl less than two years old with a congenital heart defect.

The chain joins TRBV7-9 to TRBJ2-2; 7 bases match TRBD2. CDR1 is SEHNR, CDR2 FQNEAQ, per germline (reference sequence). Germline trimming cut 5 bases from V and 9 bases from J; bases unmatched to any gene: 12. CDR3 length equals 15 residues. CDR3 amino acids: CASSASSGPHRELFF. Here the CDR3 DNA reads TGTGCCAGCAGCGCCTCTAGCGGCCCTCACCGGGAGCTGTTTTTT. Full variable domain (rest looked up from reference TRBV7-9 and TRBJ2-2): DTGVSQNPRHKITKRGQNVTFRCDPISEHNRLYWYRQTLGQGPEFLTYFQNEAQLEKSRLLSDRFSAERPKGSFSTLEIQRTEQGDSAMYLCASSASSGPHRELFFGEGSRLTVL.

This sequence joins TRBV15 and TRBJ1-5; TRBD1 aligns across 7 bases. Germline assignment: CDR1 LNHNV and CDR2 YYDKDF (reference sequence). The CDR3 has 17 residues. V lost 5 bases to trimming and J lost 5 bases; unmatched junction nucleotides: 15. CDR3 DNA: TGTGCCACCAGCGGGCTGGGACAGAAGTTTGACTATCAGCCCCAGCATTTT. This gives the protein CATSGLGQKFDYQPQHF. The full variable domain, its missing parts supplied by reference TRBV15 and TRBJ1-5, is DAMVIQNPRYQVTQFGKPVTLSCSQTLNHNVMYWYQQKSSQAPKLLFHYYDKDFNNEADTPDNFQSRRPNTSFCFLDIRSPGLGDTAMYLCATSGLGQKFDYQPQHFGDGTRLSIL.

This clone was detected only once. The chain joins TRBV25-1 to TRBJ1-4; the match to TRBD1 covers 7 bases. The V gene end was trimmed by 8 bases and the J gene end by 4 bases; junction bases not matched to a gene: 4. Germline V gene sequence: CDR1 MGHDK, CDR2 SYGVNS. This CDR3 contains 13 residues. CDR3 bases: TGTGCCAGCTGGGACAGTTATAATGAAAAACTGTTTTTT. Its protein is CASWDSYNEKLFF.

The chain uses TRBV6-1 and TRBJ2-7, with a possible D match to TRBD1 (6 bases). CDR3 size: 14 residues. Germline values: CDR1 MNHNS, CDR2 SASEGT. The V gene lost 2 bases and the J gene lost 3 bases, with 11 bases spanning the gap. The CDR3 DNA follows: TGTGCCAGCAGTGAAAAGGGGACATTCTACGAGCAGTACTTC. Encoded protein: CASSEKGTFYEQYF.

The chain recombines TRBV5-1 with TRBJ2-3; tentatively, D is TRBD1 (6 bases). This CDR3 has 17 amino acids. CDR1 and CDR2 (germline): SGHRS, YFSETQ. V shed 3 bases and J shed 2 bases, with 19 bases lying between them. The CDR3 DNA is TGCGCCAGCAGCTCCCCAGGGGACCGTAAATCCACAGATACGCAGTATTTT. Amino acids: CASSSPGDRKSTDTQYF.

J is TRBJ2-2 and V is TRBV18, with 7 bases identical to TRBD1. Trimming cost V 5 bases and J 3 bases; bases outside gene matches: 9. CDR1 and CDR2 from the germline V gene are KGHSH and LQKENI. The CDR3 contains 16 residues. CDR3 DNA sequence: TGTGCCAGCTCAACCTCCGGGACAGAGCACACCGGGGAGCTGTTTTTT. Residues: CASSTSGTEHTGELFF.

The chain is built from TRBV20-1 and TRBJ2-7; D ambiguous. CDR3 length equals 11 residues. CDR1 is DFQATT and CDR2 is SNEGSKA in the germline V gene (reference sequence). V lost 4 bases to trimming and J lost 6 bases, with 10 bases between them. The CDR3 nucleotides are TGCAGTGCTACCCCAGATTCCGAGCAGTACTTC. It translates to CSATPDSEQYF.

The V gene is TRBV28, the J gene TRBJ1-3; D is ambiguous. Per the germline V gene, CDR1 is MDHEN and CDR2 is SYDVKM. This CDR3 is built from 16 residues. V lost 5 bases and J 4 bases, leaving 18 bases between the germline ends. CDR3 DNA sequence: TGTGCCAGCAGTCTCCGTGCGGAACCAACCGGAAACACCATATATTTT. Translated, it gives CASSLRAEPTGNTIYF.

The chain links TRBV6-4 to TRBJ1-5; 7 bases align to TRBD1. The CDR3 has 13 amino acids. In germline, CDR1 is MRHNA, CDR2 SNTAGT. J lost 4 bases, V lost 8 bases, and 5 bases had no gene match. CDR3 nucleotides: TGTGCCAGCGCCGACAGGGAAAATCAGCCCCAGCATTTT. The encoded protein is CASADRENQPQHF.

This clone has only one observation. CDR3: CATSRKGATGELFF. CDR3 DNA sequence: TGTGCCACCAGTAGAAAGGGGGCCACCGGGGAGCTGTTTTTT. The rearrangement joins TRBV15 to TRBJ2-2, with 7 bases aligning to TRBD1. Germline-derived CDR1 and CDR2 are LNHNV and YYDKDF (reference sequence). V gave up 6 bases and J gave up 4 bases; unmatched junction bases: 5. The CDR3 has 14 amino acids.

The chain combines TRBV7-3 with TRBJ2-1; D is possibly TRBD2 (6 bases). Germline V CDR1 and CDR2: SGHTA, FQGTGA. Trimming left V 2 bases short and J 9 bases short, with 11 bases between. This CDR3 is built from 13 residues. The CDR3 nucleotides read TGTGCCAGCAGCTTAGTAATGGGAGGTGAGCAGTTCTTC. This translates into CASSLVMGGEQFF.

V is TRBV5-6 and J is TRBJ2-7; D uncertain. V lost 10 bases to trimming and J lost 3 bases, with 20 bases between them. Looked up from germline, CDR1 is SGHDT and CDR2 is YYEEEE. This CDR3 comprises 14 residues. The DNA for the CDR3 is TGTGCCTCCCGGCAAGTAAAGGAGATCTACGAGCAGTACTTC. It codes for CASRQVKEIYEQYF.

The rearrangement uses TRBV5-1 and TRBJ1-2, with 7 bases identical to TRBD1. Germline V gene lookup returns CDR1 SGHRS and CDR2 YFSETQ. CDR3 length: 12 amino acids. After removal of 4 bases from V and 6 bases from J, the junction contained 3 bases not matched to a gene. CDR3 sequence: CASSTQGDGYTF. CDR3 nucleotide sequence: TGCGCCAGCAGCACCCAGGGGGATGGCTACACCTTC.

This clone was seen once. This rearrangement joins TRBV4-2 to TRBJ1-5; D may be TRBD1 (6 bases). The CDR3 is 17 residues long. Per germline, CDR1 LGHNA and CDR2 YNFKEQ. V lost 0 bases to trimming and J lost 4 bases, with 16 bases between them. CDR3 nucleotide sequence: TGTGCCAGCAGCCAAGAAGGGAGGGGGGGGCATAATCAGCCCCAGCATTTT. The encoded protein is CASSQEGRGGHNQPQHF.